The entry below gives a single TCR beta chain sequence along with its context. The target of this receptor is not known. No much larger clone exists at a distance of one base, and base qualities are not known. One collaborating source in Seattle enrolled patients during active infection and followed them longitudinally through the course of disease. Each collaborating institution followed its own protocols to collect whole blood in K2EDTA tubes. For TCRbeta analysis, collaborators shipped samples in one of three forms: frozen whole blood, isolated PBMCs, or DNA extracted from either of those sample types. This entry is derived from a study of blood T cell repertoires in COVID-19 (dated by TCRdb to 2018 to 2021). Notes on the research overall: Collaborator samples came from the United States, Italy and Spain and covered acute and convalescent phases of COVID-19. The prospective study material was composed of cDNA or gDNA derived from T cells, B-cell-depleted T cells, or PBMCs. Subjects who had been exposed to COVID-19, were actively infected with it, or had recovered from it provided the deeply sampled blood TCRbeta repertoires that made up the dataset. A freely available public database, intended as a resource for researchers studying the immune response to SARS-CoV-2, is where the repertoires were released. Samples were obtained from the ongoing ImmuneRACE study (first 160 participants) and from over 1,000 subjects provided by 6 global collaborators. A de-identified subject ID, COVID-19 status, age in years and sex were almost always included in the sample metadata. HLA class I and class II types, where available, came from metadata supplied by the sample provider rather than from assay-based typing. Study-wide conclusions, independent of this receptor: How much clinical and demographic metadata was included differed by source and by participant, and the metadata was provided uncurated.

The immunoSEQ Assay, a bias-controlled multiplex PCR, was used to amplify TCRbeta CDR3 regions from genomic DNA. The study's processing was this. The number of nucleated cells in each sample was estimated from the amplification of reference gene primers within the assay. To quantify the absolute abundance of each unique TCRbeta CDR3 rearrangement, sequence reads were collapsed and filtered. For each sample, productive Simpson clonality was calculated as the square root of Simpson's diversity index over productive rearrangements. TCRdb holds this immuneACCESS table with in-frame rearrangements only. Some clones are missing; in checked studies, unresolved V genes explain under half, and the rest has no known cause. That table gives V, J and clone size, and the DNA gave D and trimming. This sample comprises some 290,000 clones, 90% of them detected only once. Less than 3.5% of the sample rests with the top ten.

Measured from the cysteine to the phenylalanine, the CDR3 is 15 residues long. CDR3 DNA only is kept here, 45 bases in frame from base 1. Sample: peripheral blood. This receptor was identified in a woman under 40 with COVID-19, enrolled during active disease. The V gene is TRBV21-1 and the J gene is TRBJ2-6; TRBD1, as called in the table, went unchecked against the DNA. TRBV21-1 is deemed a pseudogene. The nucleotide sequence reads as follows: TGTGCCAGGGGGACACCCCGCTCTGGGGCCAACGTCCTGACTTTC. The encoded protein is CARGTPRSGANVLTF.